This passage covers 32 T cell receptor beta chains from one sample sequenced in a study of OX40 agonist ivuxolimab in advanced cancers. Assay: immunoSEQ multiplex PCR; the TCRdb copy retains only in-frame clones and omits some. The sample holds 60,000 to 75,000 clones, 65% to 85% seen once. Sequencing was performed on CD4+ or CD8+ T cells sorted from blood, taken in a trial of the OX40 agonist ivuxolimab. The source of these receptors is an adult with an advanced solid tumor such as melanoma, head and neck, liver or kidney cancer.

V usage is TRBV27 and J usage is TRBJ2-1; 13 bases match TRBD2. Germline CDR1 and CDR2: MNHEY and SMNVEV (reference sequence). The CDR3 consists of 16 residues. With 5 bases clipped from V and 7 bases from J, the junction kept 8 bases outside the gene matches. CDR3 loop: CASSTLLAGGRNEQFF. The CDR3 bases are TGTGCCAGCAGTACTCTACTAGCGGGGGGGCGGAATGAGCAGTTCTTC.

This rearrangement joins TRBV30 to TRBJ1-1; D is undetermined. V was cut by 3 bases and J by 1 base, with 9 bases left in between. The germline CDR1 and CDR2 sequences are GTSNPN and SVGIG (reference sequence). The CDR3 sequence is 13 residues long. In DNA form, the CDR3 reads TGTGCCTGGAGGACCGGGCCGAACACTGAAGCTTTCTTT. It yields the protein CAWRTGPNTEAFF.

The V gene is TRBV15, the J gene TRBJ2-7, with 10 bases fitting TRBD2. J was trimmed by 3 bases and V by 5 bases; bases with no gene match: 7. The CDR3 length is 15 residues. Germline V lookup: CDR1 LNHNV, CDR2 YYDKDF (reference sequence). CDR3 in amino acids: CATSSRTSGVYEQYF. CDR3 bases: TGTGCCACCAGCTCTAGGACTAGCGGAGTCTACGAGCAGTACTTC. The full variable domain, its missing parts supplied by reference TRBV15 and TRBJ2-7, is DAMVIQNPRYQVTQFGKPVTLSCSQTLNHNVMYWYQQKSSQAPKLLFHYYDKDFNNEADTPDNFQSRRPNTSFCFLDIRSPGLGDTAMYLCATSSRTSGVYEQYFGPGTRLTVT.

In this sample, this clone turned up a few times. The V gene is TRBV5-1, the J gene TRBJ2-3; perhaps TRBD2 as D (6 bases). Trimming removed 4 bases from V and 2 bases from J, with 14 bases in between. The CDR3 has 15 residues. Germline CDR1 SGHRS, CDR2 YFSETQ. The CDR3 DNA reads TGCGCCAGCAGCCCTTTGGGGACTTTCACAGATACGCAGTATTTT. Translating it yields CASSPLGTFTDTQYF.

The V call is TRBV19, the J call TRBJ1-3, with D uncertain. V shed 6 bases and J shed 0 bases, with 9 bases lying between them. Germline V gives CDR1 LNHDA, CDR2 SQIVND (reference sequence). The CDR3 covers 14 residues. The DNA of the CDR3 is TGTGCCAGTAGGTCCTTCAGCTCTGGAAACACCATATATTTT. Amino acid sequence: CASRSFSSGNTIYF.

The count of this clone is one. The chain has TRBV27 and TRBJ1-5; D not certain. With 4 bases removed from V and 4 bases from J, the gap between germline ends came to 8 bases. Germline CDR1 MNHEY, CDR2 SMNVEV (reference sequence). This CDR3 comprises 13 residues. For the CDR3, the DNA is TGTGCCAGCAGTTGGGGAGCAAATCAGCCCCAGCATTTT. As protein: CASSWGANQPQHF.

This sequence joins TRBV5-1 and TRBJ1-1, with D tentatively TRBD1 (5 bases). Germline V gene data show CDR1 as SGHRS and CDR2 as YFSETQ. The CDR3 covers 14 residues. The V and J ends lost 2 bases and 3 bases respectively, with 11 bases between them. The CDR3 bases are TGCGCCAGCAGCTTAGCAGGGTTTCACACTGAAGCTTTCTTT. This encodes CASSLAGFHTEAFF.

The chain is built from TRBV5-1 and TRBJ1-2; the D is unclear. V was cut by 1 base and J by 0 bases, with 10 bases left in between. CDR3 length equals 15 residues. Germline lookup yields CDR1 SGHRS and CDR2 YFSETQ. The CDR3: CASSLRADTNYGYTF. In nucleotides, the CDR3 is TGCGCCAGCAGCTTGCGGGCAGACACTAACTATGGCTACACCTTC.

The rearrangement links TRBV5-4 to TRBJ2-7; a weak D match, TRBD2 (8 bases). This CDR3 is 16 amino acids long. Trimming shortened V by 3 bases and J by 3 bases, and 19 bases separated the two germline ends. Germline lookup yields CDR1 SGHNT and CDR2 YYREEE (reference sequence). Here the CDR3 reads CASSSKRGRGDYEQYF. DNA of the CDR3: TGTGCCAGCAGCTCCAAAAGGGGGCGGGGGGACTACGAGCAGTACTTC. Full variable domain (remainder filled in from reference TRBV5-4 and TRBJ2-7): ETGVTQSPTHLIKTRGQQVTLRCSSQSGHNTVSWYQQALGQGPQFIFQYYREEENGRGNFPPRFSGLQFPNYSSELNVNALELDDSALYLCASSSKRGRGDYEQYFGPGTRLTVT.

The rearrangement joins TRBV6-5 to TRBJ1-6; D unresolved. Trimming took off 5 bases at V and 8 bases at J, with 10 bases between the two ends. CDR1 and CDR2 (germline): MNHEY, SVGAGI. This CDR3 has 13 amino acids. CDR3 DNA sequence: TGTGCCAGCAGTGAACGGACGCATTCACCCCTCCACTTT. This codes for CASSERTHSPLHF.

The chain is built from TRBV4-2 and TRBJ2-5; 13 bases line up with TRBD2. Germline CDR1 reads LGHNA; CDR2 reads YNFKEQ. J gave up 2 bases and V 3 bases, and 9 bases lay outside the gene matches. This CDR3 is built from 18 residues. As DNA, the CDR3 is TGTGCCAGCAGCCAGGGATCTAGACTAGCGGGGGGACAAGAGACCCAGTACTTC. Encoded protein: CASSQGSRLAGGQETQYF.

The chain links TRBV5-6 to TRBJ2-3; possibly TRBD2 for D (6 bases). CDR1 and CDR2 (germline): SGHDT, YYEEEE. V lost 4 bases, J lost 1 base, and 13 bases lay in between. The CDR3 has 15 amino acids. The CDR3 reads CASSPVEGRTDTQYF. The CDR3 coding sequence is TGTGCCAGCAGCCCCGTGGAGGGTCGCACAGATACGCAGTATTTT.

The chain has TRBV4-2 and TRBJ2-5, with 14 nucleotides matching TRBD2. The germline gives CDR1 LGHNA, CDR2 YNFKEQ. With 4 bases clipped from V and 4 bases from J, the junction kept 8 bases outside the gene matches. There are 17 residues in the CDR3. This CDR3 reads CASSLQTSGGAGETQYF. The CDR3, as DNA: TGTGCCAGCAGCCTACAGACTAGCGGGGGGGCGGGAGAGACCCAGTACTTC.

V is TRBV14 and J is TRBJ2-2; 7 bases agree with TRBD2. The J segment lost 1 base and the V segment lost 3 bases, leaving 5 bases of the junction unmatched. Germline CDR1 and CDR2: SGHDN and FVKESK. The CDR3 length is 16 residues. CDR3 loop: CASSQTGGWNTGELFF. The DNA for the CDR3 is TGTGCCAGCAGCCAGACCGGGGGGTGGAACACCGGGGAGCTGTTTTTT.

The chain links TRBV7-9 to TRBJ2-1, with D possibly being TRBD2 (6 bases). Germline V lookup: CDR1 SEHNR, CDR2 FQNEAQ (reference sequence). The V gene lost 5 bases and the J gene lost 15 bases, with 17 bases spanning the gap. The CDR3 is 12 amino acids. The DNA for the CDR3 is TGTGCCAGCAGCCCCTCGGGGACTCGGGGGTTCTTC. Amino acids: CASSPSGTRGFF.

The rearrangement uses TRBV21-1 and TRBJ2-3; TRBD2 reflects the table's D call only, with no check against the DNA. TRBV21-1 is termed a pseudogene. CDR3 length: 17 residues. The CDR3 region has the DNA TGTGCCAGCCCCGGGACTAGCGGGGGTGCTAGCACAGATACGCAGTATTTT. This encodes CASPGTSGGASTDTQYF.

The chain has TRBV11-2 and TRBJ1-4, with 7 bases aligning to TRBD1. Germline CDR1 and CDR2: SGHAT and FQNNGV. CDR3 length: 18 amino acids. V shed 5 bases and J 8 bases; nucleotides not matched to a gene: 20. Here the CDR3 DNA reads TGTGCCAGCAGCCGACAGGGAATTTTGATGGAGCGGGGAGAAAAACTGTTTTTT. It yields the protein CASSRQGILMERGEKLFF.

This clone came up once. V is TRBV5-1 and J is TRBJ1-6, with 7 positions matching TRBD1. This CDR3 has 13 amino acids. Germline CDR1 SGHRS, CDR2 YFSETQ. Losses at the gene ends were 3 bases for V and 7 bases for J; bases not matched to a gene: 1. CDR3 DNA sequence: TGCGCCAGCAGCTCGGGACAGAATTCACCCCTCCACTTT. Protein sequence: CASSSGQNSPLHF.

The chain recombines TRBV13 with TRBJ2-5; 10 bases line up with TRBD2. V lost 5 bases to trimming and J lost 5 bases; unmatched junction nucleotides: 8. CDR1 is PRHDT and CDR2 is FYEKMQ in the germline V gene (reference sequence). This CDR3 is built from 15 residues. The CDR3 loop is CASSPIAGGRETQYF. The CDR3 DNA reads TGTGCCAGCAGCCCTATAGCGGGGGGCCGGGAGACCCAGTACTTC. Full variable domain (remainder filled in from reference TRBV13 and TRBJ2-5): AAGVIQSPRHLIKEKRETATLKCYPIPRHDTVYWYQQGPGQDPQFLISFYEKMQSDKGSIPDRFSAQQFSDYHSELNMSSLELGDSALYFCASSPIAGGRETQYFGPGTRLLVL.

Comments on this clone: Other DNA sequences from this sample encode an identical CDR3 as well. The rearrangement links TRBV11-2 to TRBJ2-3, with TRBD1 matching over 9 bases. CDR1 and CDR2 (germline): SGHAT, FQNNGV. The CDR3 is 16 residues long. V lost 1 base and J lost 2; bases outside the gene matches: 4. CDR3: CASSLAGQGVTDTQYF. DNA of the CDR3: TGTGCCAGCAGCTTAGCGGGACAGGGTGTCACAGATACGCAGTATTTT.

This clone appeared a few times. This chain links TRBV6-6 with TRBJ1-6, with D perhaps TRBD1 (6 bases). CDR3 size: 15 residues. V gave up 6 bases and J gave up 5 bases, with 14 bases separating them. In germline, CDR1 is MNHNY, CDR2 SVGAGI (reference sequence). CDR3 nucleotide sequence: TGTGCCAGCAGCCTCCGGGACATTAATAATTCACCCCTCCACTTT. It is translated as CASSLRDINNSPLHF.

The rearrangement uses TRBV5-4 and TRBJ1-5, with D unresolved. Trimming stripped 4 bases from V and 4 bases from J, with 9 bases between. This CDR3 has 13 residues. The germline gives CDR1 SGHNT, CDR2 YYREEE (reference sequence). The CDR3 region is CASSPDTNQPQHF. In DNA form, the CDR3 reads TGTGCCAGCAGCCCCGACACGAATCAGCCCCAGCATTTT.

This chain joins TRBV5-8 and TRBJ1-5; D gene uncertain. The CDR3 is 14 amino acids. The V end was cut by 0 bases, the J end by 3 bases, with 7 bases between. CDR1 SGHTS and CDR2 YDEGEE come from the germline V gene. The CDR3 sequence: CASSLDSSNQPQHF. CDR3 DNA: TGTGCCAGCAGCTTGGACAGCTCCAATCAGCCCCAGCATTTT.

CDR3 sequence: CASSLQQGVYEQYF. The CDR3 nucleotides are TGTGCCAGCAGCCTCCAACAGGGTGTATACGAGCAGTACTTC. The chain combines TRBV13 with TRBJ2-7; a weak D match, TRBD1 (6 bases). The V gene's germline CDR1 is PRHDT and CDR2 FYEKMQ (reference sequence). This CDR3 region has 14 residues. The V end lost 5 bases, the J end lost 4 bases, and 15 bases lay between the germline ends.

V and J are TRBV6-1 and TRBJ1-5; 7 bases are a match to TRBD1. Germline V CDR1 and CDR2: MNHNS, SASEGT. The CDR3 spans 15 residues. The V segment lost 6 bases and the J segment 6 bases; nucleotides outside the gene matches: 11. The CDR3 sequence is CASSGGAGGLQPQHF. The CDR3 bases are TGTGCCAGCAGCGGCGGAGCAGGGGGTCTTCAGCCCCAGCATTTT.

The chain joins TRBV19 to TRBJ1-1; no clear D gene. This CDR3 has 13 residues. Between the trimmed V and J ends, which lost 5 bases and 2 bases, there was a span of 9 bases. Per germline, CDR1 LNHDA and CDR2 SQIVND (reference sequence). In DNA, the CDR3 is TGTGCCAGTAGTCCCCGCACAAACACTGAAGCTTTCTTT. Its protein is CASSPRTNTEAFF.

J is TRBJ2-1 and V is TRBV6-1; 13 bases line up with TRBD2. The CDR3 contains 14 residues. Germline V gene lookup returns CDR1 MNHNS and CDR2 SASEGT. V lost 11 bases, J lost 3 bases, and 4 bases stayed unmatched. CDR3 DNA sequence: TGTGCCGGTAGACTAGCGGGGGGCTACAATGAGCAGTTCTTC. Protein sequence: CAGRLAGGYNEQFF.

The rearrangement links TRBV2 to TRBJ1-1; D gene unclear. V was trimmed by 3 bases and J by 1 base, leaving 9 bases between them. The CDR3 contains 14 residues. Per the germline V gene, CDR1 is SNHLY and CDR2 is FYNNEI. The CDR3 nucleotides are TGTGCCAGCAGTGAGGTACCGAAGAACACTGAAGCTTTCTTT. Protein sequence: CASSEVPKNTEAFF.

This clone showed up just a few times. V is TRBV10-3 and J is TRBJ2-1; a possible D gene is TRBD2 (5 bases). This CDR3 is built from 11 residues. With 8 bases removed from V and 8 bases from J, the gap between germline ends came to 10 bases. Germline CDR1 and CDR2: ENHRY and SYGVKD. The chain's CDR3 is CAIGELHEQFF. As DNA, the CDR3 is TGTGCCATCGGGGAGCTCCATGAGCAGTTCTTC.

V is TRBV28 and J is TRBJ2-6; D call uncertain. The V gene's germline CDR1 is MDHEN and CDR2 SYDVKM. The CDR3 has 13 residues. With 5 bases removed from V and 13 bases from J, the gap between germline ends came to 15 bases. Written as DNA, the CDR3 is TGTGCCAGCAGTGTGCCCCACGAAAGGGTCCTGACTTTC. Residues: CASSVPHERVLTF.

The chain employs TRBV23-1 and TRBJ2-7, with D maybe TRBD2 (6 bases). TRBV23-1 belongs to the ORF category, with a function that is uncertain. The CDR3 is 15 amino acids. V gave up 4 bases and J gave up 5 bases, with 18 bases separating them. The CDR3 DNA is TGCGCCAGCAGTCCCCGAAGGAGGGAATCGGACGAGCAGTACTTC. Translated: CASSPRRRESDEQYF.

Concerning this clone: The sample carries other DNA sequences with the same CDR3. The chain links TRBV18 to TRBJ1-5; D might be TRBD1 (5 bases). Germline V gene lookup returns CDR1 KGHSH and CDR2 LQKENI. V lost 2 bases and J lost 9, with 17 bases in between. The CDR3 runs 15 residues. The CDR3 bases are TGTGCCAGCTCACCAGAGGAGGGGCCGTACGCGCCCCAGCATTTT. Protein: CASSPEEGPYAPQHF.